The entry below gives a single T cell receptor beta chain sequence along with its context. Its antigen remains unidentified. cDNA synthesis used the whole RNA isolate, giving expressed TCRB sequences. Sequencing used immunoSEQ multiplex PCR; TCRdb keeps in-frame clones, though not all of them. This table has approximately 140,000 clones, roughly 9.7% appearing once. This sample was taken from a study of beta chain features in type 1 diabetes. For the study at large: The examined sorted cells totaled 107,917,701 across samples.

Points from the study as a whole: Sequencing from cDNA could over-represent high-TCR-expressing cells.

The TCR was taken from a middle-aged woman in good health. Sequenced: central memory CD4+ T cells from blood.

The CDR3 DNA sequence: TGTGCCAGCAGCTTGGTGCTAGCGGGGCATGAGCAGTTCTTC. Its translation is CASSLVLAGHEQFF. This chain connects TRBV5-4 to TRBJ2-1; 9 bases match TRBD2. Germline assignment: CDR1 SGHNT and CDR2 YYREEE (reference sequence). CDR3 length: 14 residues. V gave up 0 bases and J gave up 8 bases; unmatched junction bases: 3.